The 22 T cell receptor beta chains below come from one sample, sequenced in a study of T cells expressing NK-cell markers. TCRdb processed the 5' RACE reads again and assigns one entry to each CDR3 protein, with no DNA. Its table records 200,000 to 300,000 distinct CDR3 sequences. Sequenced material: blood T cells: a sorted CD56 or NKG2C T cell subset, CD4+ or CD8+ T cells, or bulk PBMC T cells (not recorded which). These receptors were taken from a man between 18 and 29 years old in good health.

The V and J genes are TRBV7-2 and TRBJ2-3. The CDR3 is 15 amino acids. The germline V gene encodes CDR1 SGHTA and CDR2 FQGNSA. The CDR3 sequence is CASSLEVGYTDTQYF.

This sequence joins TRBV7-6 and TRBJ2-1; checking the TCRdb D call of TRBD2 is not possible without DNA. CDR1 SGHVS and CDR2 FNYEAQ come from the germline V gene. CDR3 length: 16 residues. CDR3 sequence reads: CASSLGAGGPYNEQFF.

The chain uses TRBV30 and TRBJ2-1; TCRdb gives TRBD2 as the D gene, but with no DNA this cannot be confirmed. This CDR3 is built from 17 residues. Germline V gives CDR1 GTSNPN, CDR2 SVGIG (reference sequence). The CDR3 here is CAWSVRIGLSSYNEQFF.

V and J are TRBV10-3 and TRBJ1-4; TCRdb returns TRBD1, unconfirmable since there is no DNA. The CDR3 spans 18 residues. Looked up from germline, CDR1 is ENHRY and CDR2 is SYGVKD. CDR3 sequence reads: CAIRRTGPLSATNEKLFF.

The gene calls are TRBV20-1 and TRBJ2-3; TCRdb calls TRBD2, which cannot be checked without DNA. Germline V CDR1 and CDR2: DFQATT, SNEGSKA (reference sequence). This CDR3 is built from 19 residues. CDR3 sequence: CSAKRPGLAGVTRTDTQYF.

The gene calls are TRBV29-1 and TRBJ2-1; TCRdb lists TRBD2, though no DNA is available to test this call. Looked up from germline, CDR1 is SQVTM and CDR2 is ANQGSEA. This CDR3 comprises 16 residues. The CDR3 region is CSVESPGLAAYNEQFF.

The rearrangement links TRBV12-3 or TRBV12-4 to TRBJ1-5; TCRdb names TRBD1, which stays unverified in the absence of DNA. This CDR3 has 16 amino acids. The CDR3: CASSLVTGGGNQPQHF.

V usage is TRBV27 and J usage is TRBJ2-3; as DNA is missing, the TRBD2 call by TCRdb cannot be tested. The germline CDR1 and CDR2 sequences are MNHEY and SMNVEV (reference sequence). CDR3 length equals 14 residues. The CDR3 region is CASRFGRATDTQYF.

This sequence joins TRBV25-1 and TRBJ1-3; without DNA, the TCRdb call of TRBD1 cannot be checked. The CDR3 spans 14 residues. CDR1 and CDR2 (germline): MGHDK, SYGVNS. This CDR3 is CASSGWGTGNTIYF.

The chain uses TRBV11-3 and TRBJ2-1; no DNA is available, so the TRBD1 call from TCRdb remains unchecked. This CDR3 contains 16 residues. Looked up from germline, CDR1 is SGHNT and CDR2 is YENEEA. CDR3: CASSLGDRGYRDEQFF.

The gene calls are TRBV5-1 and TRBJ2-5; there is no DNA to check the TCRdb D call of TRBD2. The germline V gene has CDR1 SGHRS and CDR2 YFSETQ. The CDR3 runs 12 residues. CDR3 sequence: CASSAGRETQYF.

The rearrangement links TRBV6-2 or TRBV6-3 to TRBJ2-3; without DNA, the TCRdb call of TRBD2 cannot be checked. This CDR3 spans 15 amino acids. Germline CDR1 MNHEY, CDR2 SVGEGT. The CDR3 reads CASSGLAGYTDTQYF.

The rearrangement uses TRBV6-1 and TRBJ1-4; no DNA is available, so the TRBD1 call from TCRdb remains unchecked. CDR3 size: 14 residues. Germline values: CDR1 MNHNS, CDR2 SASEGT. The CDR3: CASRTGTSNEKLFF.

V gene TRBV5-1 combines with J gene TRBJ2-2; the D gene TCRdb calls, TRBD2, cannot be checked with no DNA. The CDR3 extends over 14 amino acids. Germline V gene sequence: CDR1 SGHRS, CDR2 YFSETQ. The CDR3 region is CASSTSGNTGELFF.

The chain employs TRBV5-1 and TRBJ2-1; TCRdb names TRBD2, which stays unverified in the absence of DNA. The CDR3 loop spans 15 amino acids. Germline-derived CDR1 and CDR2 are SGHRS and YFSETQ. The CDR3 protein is CASSFSSGGRNEQFF.

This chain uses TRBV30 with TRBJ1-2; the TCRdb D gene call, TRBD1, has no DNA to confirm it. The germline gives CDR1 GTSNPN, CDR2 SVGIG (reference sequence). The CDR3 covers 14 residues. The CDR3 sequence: CALGGQTANYGYTF.

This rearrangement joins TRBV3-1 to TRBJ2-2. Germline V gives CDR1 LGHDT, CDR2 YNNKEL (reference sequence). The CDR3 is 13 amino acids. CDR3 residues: CASSSAVTGELFF.

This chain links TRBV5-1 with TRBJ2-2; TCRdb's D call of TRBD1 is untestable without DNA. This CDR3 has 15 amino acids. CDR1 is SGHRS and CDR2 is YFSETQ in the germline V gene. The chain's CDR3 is CASSSTGRDTGELFF.

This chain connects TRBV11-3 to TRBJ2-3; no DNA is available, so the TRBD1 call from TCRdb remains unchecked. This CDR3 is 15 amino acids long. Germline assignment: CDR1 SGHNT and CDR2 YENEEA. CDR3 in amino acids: CASSLWGRNHDTQYF.

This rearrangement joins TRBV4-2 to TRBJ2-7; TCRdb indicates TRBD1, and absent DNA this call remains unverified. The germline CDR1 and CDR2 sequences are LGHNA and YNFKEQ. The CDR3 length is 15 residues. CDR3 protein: CASSQKGATAYEQYF.

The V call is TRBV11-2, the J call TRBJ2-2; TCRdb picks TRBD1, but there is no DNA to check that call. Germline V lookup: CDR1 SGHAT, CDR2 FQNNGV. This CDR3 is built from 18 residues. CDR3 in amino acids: CASSLVGAGGSRTGELFF.

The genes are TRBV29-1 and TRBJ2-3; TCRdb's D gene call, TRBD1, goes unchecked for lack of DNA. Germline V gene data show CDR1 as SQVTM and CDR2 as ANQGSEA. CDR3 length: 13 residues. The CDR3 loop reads CSVSGQVGDTQYF.